The 3 T cell receptor beta chains below all came from one sample that was sequenced in a study of shared clonotypes between healthy human individuals. Profiled with immunoSEQ multiplex PCR; TCRdb holds only in-frame clones, not every one. The sample records roughly 680,000 clones, 55% to 75% being singletons. Sequenced material: memory CD4+ T cells sorted from blood. Documented subset: CD45RA-negative fraction. These receptors all come from a young woman in good health.

This rearrangement joins TRBV29-1 to TRBJ2-3, with D hard to call. Germline CDR1 SQVTM, CDR2 ANQGSEA. V was trimmed by 4 bases and J by 3 bases, leaving 8 bases between them. The CDR3 has 12 residues. CDR3 bases: TGCAGCGTTGTGGTCGAGACAGATACGCAGTATTTT. It encodes CSVVVETDTQYF.

The chain links TRBV27 to TRBJ2-7, with 9 bases aligning to TRBD1. The CDR3 has 14 amino acids. Germline CDR1 is MNHEY and CDR2 is SMNVEV (reference sequence). V lost 5 bases, J lost 2 bases, and 4 bases stayed unmatched. Here the CDR3 DNA reads TGTGCCAGCAGTCCCAGGACAGGGGCCTACGAGCAGTACTTC. Encoded protein: CASSPRTGAYEQYF.

V gene TRBV4-1 combines with J gene TRBJ2-1, with 12 positions matching TRBD2. The germline CDR1 and CDR2 sequences are MGHRA and YSYEKL. V was clipped by 4 bases and J by 6 bases; unmatched bases: 7. CDR3 length: 16 amino acids. The CDR3 bases are TGCGCCAGCAGCCTCCGTCTAGCGGGAGGGGGCAATGAGCAGTTCTTC. Amino acid sequence: CASSLRLAGGGNEQFF.